This T cell receptor (beta chain) was captured by sequencing in a study of T cells after posttransplantation cyclophosphamide. Treatment was busulfan-fludarabine conditioning, a marrow graft, and cyclophosphamide on days +3 and +4. CDR3 length equals 16 residues. Trimming shortened V by 5 bases and J by 6 bases, and 22 bases separated the two germline ends. Germline values: CDR1 MNHNY, CDR2 SVGAGI (reference sequence). Sequenced by immunoSEQ multiplex PCR; TCRdb stores in-frame clones only, minus some. This sample yields more than 10,000 clones, of which approximately 78% are seen a single time; 5.4% belongs to the top ten.

This receptor was obtained from a female patient aged 45 to 65 who received an allogeneic stem cell transplant from a related donor, was CMV-positive, and had no GVHD. T cells may partly derive from the graft donor. The input for sequencing was PBMCs, taken after allogeneic stem cell transplant with posttransplant cyclophosphamide. This rearrangement joins TRBV6-6 to TRBJ1-1; possible D gene TRBD1, 5 bases. The CDR3 nucleotides are TGTGCCAGCAGTCTCCGGGGAGGGGTAGTAAGAGCTGAAGCTTTCTTT. Protein product: CASSLRGGVVRAEAFF.